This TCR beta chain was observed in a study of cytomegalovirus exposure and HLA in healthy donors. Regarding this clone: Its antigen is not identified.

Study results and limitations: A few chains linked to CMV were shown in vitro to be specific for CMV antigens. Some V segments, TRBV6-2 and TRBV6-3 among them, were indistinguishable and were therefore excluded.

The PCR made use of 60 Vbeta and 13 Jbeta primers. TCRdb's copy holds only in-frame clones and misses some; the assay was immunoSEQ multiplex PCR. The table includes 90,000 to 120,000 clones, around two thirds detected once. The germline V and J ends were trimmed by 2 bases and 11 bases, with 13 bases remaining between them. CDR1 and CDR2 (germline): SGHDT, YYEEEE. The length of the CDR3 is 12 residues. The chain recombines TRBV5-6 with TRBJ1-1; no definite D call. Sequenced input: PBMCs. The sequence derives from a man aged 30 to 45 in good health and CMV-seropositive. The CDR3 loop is CASSFPGLGAFF. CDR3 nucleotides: TGTGCCAGCAGCTTTCCGGGGTTGGGGGCTTTCTTT.